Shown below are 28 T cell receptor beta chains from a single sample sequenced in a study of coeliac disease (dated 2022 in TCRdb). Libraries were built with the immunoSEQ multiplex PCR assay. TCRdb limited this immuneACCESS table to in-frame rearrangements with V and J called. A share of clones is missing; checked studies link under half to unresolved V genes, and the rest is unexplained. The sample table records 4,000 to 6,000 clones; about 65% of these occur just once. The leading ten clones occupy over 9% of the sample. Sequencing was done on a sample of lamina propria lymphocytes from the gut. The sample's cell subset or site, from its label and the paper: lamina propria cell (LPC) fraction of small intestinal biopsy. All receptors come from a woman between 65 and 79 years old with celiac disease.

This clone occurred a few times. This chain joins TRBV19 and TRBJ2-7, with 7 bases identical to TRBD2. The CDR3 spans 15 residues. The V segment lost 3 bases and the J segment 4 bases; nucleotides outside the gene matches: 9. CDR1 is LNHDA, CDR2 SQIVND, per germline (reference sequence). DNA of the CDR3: TGTGCCAGTAGTATTGGCCCGGGGGGAATATACGAGCAGTACTTC. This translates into CASSIGPGGIYEQYF.

CDR3 bases: TGCGCCAGCAGCTTGAGATTGGGGGCATCTTCTGGCTACACCTTC. Amino acid sequence: CASSLRLGASSGYTF. The V gene is TRBV5-1, the J gene TRBJ1-2; D possibly corresponds to TRBD1 (6 bases). Trimming took off 1 base at V and 7 bases at J, with 17 bases between the two ends. Germline V gene lookup returns CDR1 SGHRS and CDR2 YFSETQ. This CDR3 has 15 amino acids.

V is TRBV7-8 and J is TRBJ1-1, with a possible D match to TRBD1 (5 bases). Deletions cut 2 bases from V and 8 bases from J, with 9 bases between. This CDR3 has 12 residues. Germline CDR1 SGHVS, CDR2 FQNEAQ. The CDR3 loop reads CASSLYRIEAFF. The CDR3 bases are TGTGCCAGCAGCTTATACAGGATAGAAGCTTTCTTT.

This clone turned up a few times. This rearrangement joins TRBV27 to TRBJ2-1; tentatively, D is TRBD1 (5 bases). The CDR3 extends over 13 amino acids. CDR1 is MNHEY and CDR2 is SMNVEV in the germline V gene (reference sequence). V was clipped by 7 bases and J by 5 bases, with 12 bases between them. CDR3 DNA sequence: TGTGCCAGCACCACGGACACCCACAATGAGCAGTTCTTC. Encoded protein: CASTTDTHNEQFF.

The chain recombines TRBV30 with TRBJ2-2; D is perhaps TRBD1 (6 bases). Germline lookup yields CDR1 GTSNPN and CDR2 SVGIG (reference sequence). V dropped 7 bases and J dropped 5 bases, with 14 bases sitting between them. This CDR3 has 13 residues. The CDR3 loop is CALDHRGTGELFF. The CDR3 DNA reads TGTGCCTTGGACCATAGGGGGACCGGGGAGCTGTTTTTT.

CDR3 DNA sequence: TGTGCCAGCAGCTTAAGCCAGGGTAATCAGCCCCAGCATTTT. Translating it yields CASSLSQGNQPQHF. The chain is built from TRBV11-2 and TRBJ1-5; TRBD1 might be the D (5 bases). CDR1 and CDR2 from the germline V gene are SGHAT and FQNNGV. Trimming removed 2 bases from V and 4 bases from J, with 9 bases in between. CDR3 size: 14 residues.

For the CDR3, the DNA is TGTGCCAGTGAACCGACCGGGTATGGCTACACCTTC. Translating it yields CASEPTGYGYTF. The rearrangement uses TRBV19 and TRBJ1-2; D remains unclear. Looked up from germline, CDR1 is LNHDA and CDR2 is SQIVND (reference sequence). V lost 8 bases and J lost 5, with 12 bases in between. The CDR3 is 12 residues long.

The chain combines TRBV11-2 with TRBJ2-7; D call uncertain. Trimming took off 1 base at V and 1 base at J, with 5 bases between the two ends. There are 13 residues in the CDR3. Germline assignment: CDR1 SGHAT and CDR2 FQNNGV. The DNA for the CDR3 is TGTGCCAGCAGCTTAGTAGCATCCTACGAGCAGTACTTC. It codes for CASSLVASYEQYF.

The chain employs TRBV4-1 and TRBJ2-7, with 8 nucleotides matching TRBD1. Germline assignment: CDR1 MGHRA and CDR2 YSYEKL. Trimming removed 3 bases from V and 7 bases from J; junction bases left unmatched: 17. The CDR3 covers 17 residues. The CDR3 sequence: CASSHLPREQGVGEQYF. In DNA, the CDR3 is TGCGCCAGCAGCCACCTGCCGAGGGAACAGGGGGTAGGGGAGCAGTACTTC.

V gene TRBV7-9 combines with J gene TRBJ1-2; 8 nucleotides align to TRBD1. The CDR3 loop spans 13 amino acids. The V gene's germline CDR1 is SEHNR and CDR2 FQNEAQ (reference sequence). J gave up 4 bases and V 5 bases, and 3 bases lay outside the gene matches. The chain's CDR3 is CASSHGTGYGYTF. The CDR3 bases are TGTGCCAGCAGCCACGGGACAGGCTATGGCTACACCTTC. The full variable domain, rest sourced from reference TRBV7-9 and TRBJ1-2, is DTGVSQNPRHKITKRGQNVTFRCDPISEHNRLYWYRQTLGQGPEFLTYFQNEAQLEKSRLLSDRFSAERPKGSFSTLEIQRTEQGDSAMYLCASSHGTGYGYTFGSGTRLTVV.

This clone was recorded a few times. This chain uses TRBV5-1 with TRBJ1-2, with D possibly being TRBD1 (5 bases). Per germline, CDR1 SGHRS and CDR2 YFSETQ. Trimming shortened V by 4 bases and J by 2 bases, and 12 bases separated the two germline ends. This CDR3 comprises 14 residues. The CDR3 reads CASSQTDPNYGYTF. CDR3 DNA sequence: TGCGCCAGCAGCCAGACAGATCCGAACTATGGCTACACCTTC.

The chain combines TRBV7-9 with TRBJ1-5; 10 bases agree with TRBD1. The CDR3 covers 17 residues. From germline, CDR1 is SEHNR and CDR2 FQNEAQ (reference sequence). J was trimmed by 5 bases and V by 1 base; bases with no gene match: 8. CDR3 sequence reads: CASSLEALGQGDQPQHF. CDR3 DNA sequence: TGTGCCAGCAGCTTAGAAGCCTTAGGACAGGGGGATCAGCCCCAGCATTTT.

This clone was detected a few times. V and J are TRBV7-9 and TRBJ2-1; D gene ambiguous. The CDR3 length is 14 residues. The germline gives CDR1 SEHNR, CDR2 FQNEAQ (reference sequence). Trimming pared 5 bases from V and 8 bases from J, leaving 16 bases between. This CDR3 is CASSAAVRYDEQFF. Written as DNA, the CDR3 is TGTGCCAGCAGCGCAGCCGTGCGGTACGATGAGCAGTTCTTC.

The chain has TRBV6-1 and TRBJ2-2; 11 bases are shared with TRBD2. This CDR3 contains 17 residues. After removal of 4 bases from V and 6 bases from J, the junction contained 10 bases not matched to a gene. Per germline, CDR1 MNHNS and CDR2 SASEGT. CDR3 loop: CASSALLRLAGPGELFF. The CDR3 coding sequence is TGTGCCAGCAGTGCCTTACTCCGACTAGCGGGGCCCGGGGAGCTGTTTTTT.

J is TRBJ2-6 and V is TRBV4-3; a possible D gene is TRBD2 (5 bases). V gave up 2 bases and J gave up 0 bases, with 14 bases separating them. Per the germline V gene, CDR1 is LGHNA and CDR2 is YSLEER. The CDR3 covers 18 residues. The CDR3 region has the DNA TGCGCCAGCAGCCAACACTGGACTGCCCCCTCTGGGGCCAACGTCCTGACTTTC. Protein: CASSQHWTAPSGANVLTF.

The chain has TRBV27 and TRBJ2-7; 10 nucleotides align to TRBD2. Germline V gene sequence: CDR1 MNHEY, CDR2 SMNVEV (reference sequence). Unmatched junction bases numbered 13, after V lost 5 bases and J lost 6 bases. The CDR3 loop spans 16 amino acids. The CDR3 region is CASSTRRAGGPTEQYF. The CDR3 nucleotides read TGTGCCAGCAGTACCAGGAGAGCGGGGGGGCCGACCGAGCAGTACTTC.

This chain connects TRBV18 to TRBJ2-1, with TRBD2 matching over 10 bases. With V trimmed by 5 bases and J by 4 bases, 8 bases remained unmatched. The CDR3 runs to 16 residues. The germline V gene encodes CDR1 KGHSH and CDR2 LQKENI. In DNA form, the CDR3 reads TGTGCCAGCTCAGCCCAAGCGGGGGGGCTATACAATGAGCAGTTCTTC. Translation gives CASSAQAGGLYNEQFF.

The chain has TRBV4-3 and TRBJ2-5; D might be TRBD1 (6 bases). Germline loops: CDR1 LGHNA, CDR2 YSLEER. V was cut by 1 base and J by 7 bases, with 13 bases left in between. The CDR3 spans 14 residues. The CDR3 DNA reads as TGCGCCAGCAGCCAAGCCACAGGGCCGTGGACCCAGTACTTC. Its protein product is CASSQATGPWTQYF.

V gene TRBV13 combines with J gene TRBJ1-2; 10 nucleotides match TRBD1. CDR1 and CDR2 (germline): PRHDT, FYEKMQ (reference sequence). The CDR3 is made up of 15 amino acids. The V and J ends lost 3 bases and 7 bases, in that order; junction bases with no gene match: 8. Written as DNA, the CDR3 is TGTGCCAGCAGCTTGGGGACAGGGGAGACATCTGGCTACACCTTC. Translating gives CASSLGTGETSGYTF.

This CDR3 is CASTESRTALNYGYTF. CDR3 nucleotide sequence: TGTGCCAGCACCGAAAGCAGGACAGCACTCAATTATGGCTACACCTTC. This chain links TRBV9 with TRBJ1-2, with D maybe TRBD1 (6 bases). The V and J ends lost 6 bases and 5 bases respectively, with 23 bases between them. The germline gives CDR1 SGDLS, CDR2 YYNGEE. The CDR3 sequence is 16 residues long.

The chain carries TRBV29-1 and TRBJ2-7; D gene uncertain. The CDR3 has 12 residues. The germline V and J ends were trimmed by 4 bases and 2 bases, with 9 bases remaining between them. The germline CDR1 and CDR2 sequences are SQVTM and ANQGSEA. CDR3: CSVGSIAYEQYF. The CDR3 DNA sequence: TGCAGCGTTGGCTCCATAGCCTACGAGCAGTACTTC.

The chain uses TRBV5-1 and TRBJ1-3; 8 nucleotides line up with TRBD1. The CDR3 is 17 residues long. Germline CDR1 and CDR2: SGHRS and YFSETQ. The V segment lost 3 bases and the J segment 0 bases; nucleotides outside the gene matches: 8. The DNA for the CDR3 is TGCGCCAGCAGCTCTAGGGACAGGAGCCTCTCTGGAAACACCATATATTTT. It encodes CASSSRDRSLSGNTIYF.

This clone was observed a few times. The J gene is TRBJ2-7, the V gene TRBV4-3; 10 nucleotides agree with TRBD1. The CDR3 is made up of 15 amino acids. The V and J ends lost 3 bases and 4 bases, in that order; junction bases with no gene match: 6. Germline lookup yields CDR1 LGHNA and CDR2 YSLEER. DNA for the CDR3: TGCGCCAGCAGCCAGAGACAGGGGGCGCGGTACGAGCAGTACTTC. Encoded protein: CASSQRQGARYEQYF.

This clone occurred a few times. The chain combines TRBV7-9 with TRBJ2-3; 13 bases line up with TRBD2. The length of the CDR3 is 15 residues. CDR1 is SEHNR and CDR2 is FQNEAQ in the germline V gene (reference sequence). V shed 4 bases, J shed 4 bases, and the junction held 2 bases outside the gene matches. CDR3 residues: CASSSGLAGADTQYF. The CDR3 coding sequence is TGTGCCAGCAGCTCAGGACTAGCGGGAGCAGATACGCAGTATTTT. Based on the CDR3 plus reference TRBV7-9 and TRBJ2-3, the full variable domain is DTGVSQNPRHKITKRGQNVTFRCDPISEHNRLYWYRQTLGQGPEFLTYFQNEAQLEKSRLLSDRFSAERPKGSFSTLEIQRTEQGDSAMYLCASSSGLAGADTQYFGPGTRLTVL.

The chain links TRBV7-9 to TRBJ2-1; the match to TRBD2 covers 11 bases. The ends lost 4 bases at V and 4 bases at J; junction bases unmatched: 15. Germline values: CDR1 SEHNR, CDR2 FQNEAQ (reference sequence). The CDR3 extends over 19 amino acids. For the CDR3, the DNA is TGTGCCAGCAGCTCACGATTATGGGTGACTAGCGGGGATTACAATGAGCAGTTCTTC. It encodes CASSSRLWVTSGDYNEQFF.

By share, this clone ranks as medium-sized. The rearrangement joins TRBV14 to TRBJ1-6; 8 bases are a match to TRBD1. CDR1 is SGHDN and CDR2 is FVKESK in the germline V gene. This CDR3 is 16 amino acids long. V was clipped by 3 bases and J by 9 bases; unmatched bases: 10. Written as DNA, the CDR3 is TGTGCCAGCAGCCAGACCCGACAGGGGCTGGGTTCACCCCTCCACTTT. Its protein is CASSQTRQGLGSPLHF.

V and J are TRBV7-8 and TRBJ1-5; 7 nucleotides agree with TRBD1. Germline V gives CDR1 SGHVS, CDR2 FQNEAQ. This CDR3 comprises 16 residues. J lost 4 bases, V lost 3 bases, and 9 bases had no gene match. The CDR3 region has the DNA TGTGCCAGCAGCTTGTCCAGGGGGTTCGGGAATCAGCCCCAGCATTTT. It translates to CASSLSRGFGNQPQHF. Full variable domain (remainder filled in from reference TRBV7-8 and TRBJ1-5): GAGVSQSPRYKVAKRGQDVALRCDPISGHVSLFWYQQALGQGPEFLTYFQNEAQLDKSGLPSDRFFAERPEGSVSTLKIQRTQQEDSAVYLCASSLSRGFGNQPQHFGDGTRLSIL.

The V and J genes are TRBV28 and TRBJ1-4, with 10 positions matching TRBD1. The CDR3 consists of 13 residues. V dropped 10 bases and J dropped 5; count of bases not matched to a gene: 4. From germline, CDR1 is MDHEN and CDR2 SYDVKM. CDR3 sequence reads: CATQDRGNEKLFF. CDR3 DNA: TGTGCCACACAGGACAGGGGGAATGAAAAACTGTTTTTT.